The clone carrying this TCR beta chain showed up just a few times. Its antigen is unidentified. The data originate from a study of beta chain features in type 1 diabetes. Whole-study findings and limits: Comparison showed that naive, central memory and Treg TCRB repertoires appeared more similar among patients than among healthy donors.

The isolated RNA, all of it, was reverse transcribed, so expressed TCRB transcripts were what got sequenced. Method: immunoSEQ multiplex PCR; TCRdb's copy keeps in-frame clones and lacks some. The sample yields 680,000 or so clones, 15% to 17% seen once. The source of this sequence is a man between 18 and 35 years old in good health. The specimen sequenced was naive CD4+ T cells from blood.

In nucleotides, the CDR3 is TGTGCCAGCTCACCACAACCGGGACTAGCGGGAGCCAATGAGCAGTTCTTC. It codes for CASSPQPGLAGANEQFF. The chain has TRBV18 and TRBJ2-1; 14 positions agree with TRBD2. J gave up 6 bases and V 1 base, and 5 bases lay outside the gene matches. The CDR3 totals 17 residues. CDR1 is KGHSH and CDR2 is LQKENI in the germline V gene.